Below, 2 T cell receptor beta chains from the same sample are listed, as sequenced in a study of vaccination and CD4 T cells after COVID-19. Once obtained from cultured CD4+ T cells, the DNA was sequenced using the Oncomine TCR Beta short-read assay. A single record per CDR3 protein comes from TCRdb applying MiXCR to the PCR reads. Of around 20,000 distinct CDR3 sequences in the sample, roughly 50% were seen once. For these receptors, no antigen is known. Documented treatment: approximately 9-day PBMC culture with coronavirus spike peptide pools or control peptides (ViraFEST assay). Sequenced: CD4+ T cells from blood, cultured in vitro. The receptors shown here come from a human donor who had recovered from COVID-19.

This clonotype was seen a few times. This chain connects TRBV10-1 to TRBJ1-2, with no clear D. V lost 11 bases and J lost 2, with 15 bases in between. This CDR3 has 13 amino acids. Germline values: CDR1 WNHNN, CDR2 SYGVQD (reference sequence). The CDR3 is CASSPVPNYGYTF. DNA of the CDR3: TGCGCCTCCTCCCCAGTGCCGAACTATGGCTACACCTTC.

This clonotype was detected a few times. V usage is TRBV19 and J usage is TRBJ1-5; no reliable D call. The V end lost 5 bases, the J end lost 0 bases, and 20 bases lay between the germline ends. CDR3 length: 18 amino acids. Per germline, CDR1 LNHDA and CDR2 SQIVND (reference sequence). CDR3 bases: TGTGCCAGTAGTCCCTCCTGGGGTGGAGGATATAGCAATCAGCCCCAGCATTTT. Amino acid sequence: CASSPSWGGGYSNQPQHF. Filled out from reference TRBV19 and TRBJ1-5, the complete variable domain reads DGGITQSPKYLFRKEGQNVTLSCEQNLNHDAMYWYRQDPGQGLRLIYYSQIVNDFQKGDIAEGYSVSREKKESFPLTVTSAQKNPTAFYLCASSPSWGGGYSNQPQHFGDGTRLSIL.